This T cell receptor (beta chain) was sequenced in a study of breast tumors, draining lymph nodes, adjacent tissues. Whole-study findings and limits: Compared with lymph nodes, tumors were less diverse; compared with nontumor tissue, more. Luminal-like breast cancer showed significantly greater tumor-nontumor repertoire similarity than basal-like breast cancer did. Tumor T cell lymph node origin was a supported hypothesis, not proven.

To note about this clonotype: Its antigen is currently unknown.

TCRdb re-called the multiplex PCR reads with MiXCR, one entry per CDR3 protein. The repertoire holds about 24,000 distinct CDR3 sequences, with around 68% as singletons. This CDR3 spans 11 amino acids. Trimming removed 7 bases from V and 4 bases from J, with 5 bases in between. Source material: tumor-adjacent breast tissue. This clonotype was obtained from a female donor with breast cancer. Some clones in this sample may be carry-over from other donors' samples. J is TRBJ2-1 and V is TRBV12-3 or TRBV12-4; D not certain. In nucleotides, the CDR3 is TGTGCCAGCAAAGAGTACAATGAGCAGTTCTTC. The encoded protein is CASKEYNEQFF.